The 4 T cell receptor beta chains below come from one sample, sequenced in a study of blood T cell repertoires in COVID-19. Sequenced by immunoSEQ multiplex PCR; TCRdb stores in-frame clones only, minus some. This table holds about 270,000 clones, 88% found once. Sequencing was carried out using peripheral blood. The receptor set was obtained from a man aged 55 to 70 who had recovered from COVID-19.

The V and J genes are TRBV11-2 and TRBJ1-1; TRBD1 aligns across 10 bases. CDR3 length equals 14 residues. Per germline, CDR1 SGHAT and CDR2 FQNNGV. V dropped 5 bases and J dropped 4; count of bases not matched to a gene: 4. The CDR3: CASSGQGVGTEAFF. CDR3 sequence (DNA): TGTGCCAGCAGCGGACAGGGGGTAGGCACTGAAGCTTTCTTT.

V usage is TRBV24-1 and J usage is TRBJ2-1; 7 bases agree with TRBD1. J was trimmed by 6 bases and V by 3 bases; bases with no gene match: 10. This CDR3 region has 16 residues. The germline gives CDR1 KGHDR, CDR2 SFDVKD. In DNA form, the CDR3 reads TGTGCCACCAGTGATACCGGGACAGCAAGACCCAATGAGCAGTTCTTC. It translates to CATSDTGTARPNEQFF.

This chain links TRBV2 with TRBJ2-5; TRBD2 matches 8 bases. The CDR3 is 14 residues long. Germline lookup yields CDR1 SNHLY and CDR2 FYNNEI. Trimming took 7 bases from V and 1 from J; bases not matched to a gene: 5. CDR3 sequence reads: CASTGLVGQETQYF. CDR3 DNA: TGTGCCAGCACGGGACTAGTGGGCCAAGAGACCCAGTACTTC. The full variable domain, completed using reference TRBV2 and TRBJ2-5, is EPEVTQTPSHQVTQMGQEVILRCVPISNHLYFYWYRQILGQKVEFLVSFYNNEISEKSEIFDDQFSVERPDGSNFTLKIRSTKLEDSAMYFCASTGLVGQETQYFGPGTRLLVL.

This clone was detected only once. The chain is built from TRBV5-1 and TRBJ1-1; D is uncertain. Trimming took off 9 bases at V and 5 bases at J, with 14 bases between the two ends. This CDR3 is built from 12 residues. Germline V gene sequence: CDR1 SGHRS, CDR2 YFSETQ. The CDR3 region is CATQESRTEAFF. The DNA for the CDR3 is TGCGCCACCCAGGAATCGAGAACTGAAGCTTTCTTT.